The clone carrying this TCR beta chain came up many times. Its antigen remains unknown. This CDR3 has 13 residues. Germline V gene lookup returns CDR1 SGDLS and CDR2 YYNGEE. V was pared by 6 bases and J by 6 bases, with 13 bases between. As the method for making TCR beta libraries, quantitative 5'-RACE with molecular barcodes was used. TCRdb independently ran MiXCR on the 5' RACE reads; one entry per CDR3 protein. The sample shows roughly 8,100 distinct CDR3 sequences, more than 7.5% of them seen only once. The source of the sample is a study of CD8 T cells in ankylosing spondylitis. Study results and caveats: The clones that were linked to disease were reported to be significantly enriched in matched synovial fluid samples from ankylosing spondylitis patients. Some of the motif variants had earlier been found in reactive arthritis patients' fluid and blood. Ankylosing spondylitis blood appeared to carry a characteristic TCR beta motif of several highly homologous variants.

The chain links TRBV9 to TRBJ2-1; maybe TRBD2 (6 bases). The TCR sequence derives from a male donor with ankylosing spondylitis or in good health (not recorded which). Sequences were obtained from blood, either unsorted or a sorted T cell fraction (not recorded which). CDR3 in DNA: TGTGCCAGCAAGGCGGGATCTGGCAATGAGCAGTTCTTC. Its translation is CASKAGSGNEQFF.